This TCR beta chain was captured in a study of T-cell reconstitution after alpha-beta-depleted transplantation in children. As to this clonotype: Its antigen is still unknown.

During its preparation, the TCRbeta library received unique molecular identifiers. TCRdb reprocessed the PCR reads with MiXCR, giving one entry per CDR3 protein. The table includes some 100,000 distinct CDR3 sequences, about a sixth detected once. Study results and caveats: Several patients had high TCRbeta diversity at day 60; it came from surviving recipient T cells and thymic progenitors. Most T-cell counts and diversity one year after the transplant came from T cells that were newly produced. It was reported that alpha-beta T cells came from several hundred expanded graft clones (about two months after transplant).

CDR1 LNHDA and CDR2 SQIVND come from the germline V gene (reference sequence). This CDR3 comprises 13 residues. Trimming removed 2 bases at V and 2 bases at J, with 4 bases between. The material sequenced was PBMCs, mostly from graft donor cells, taken 180 days after TCRalphabeta/CD19-depleted stem cell transplant. This clonotype was sampled from a male patient aged 2-15 years who had a stem cell transplant for acute lymphoblastic leukemia, so the T cells may come from the graft donor. The chain joins TRBV19 to TRBJ1-5; D is undetermined. This CDR3 is CASSIMRNQPQHF. CDR3 coding DNA: TGTGCCAGTAGTATAATGCGCAATCAGCCCCAGCATTTT.